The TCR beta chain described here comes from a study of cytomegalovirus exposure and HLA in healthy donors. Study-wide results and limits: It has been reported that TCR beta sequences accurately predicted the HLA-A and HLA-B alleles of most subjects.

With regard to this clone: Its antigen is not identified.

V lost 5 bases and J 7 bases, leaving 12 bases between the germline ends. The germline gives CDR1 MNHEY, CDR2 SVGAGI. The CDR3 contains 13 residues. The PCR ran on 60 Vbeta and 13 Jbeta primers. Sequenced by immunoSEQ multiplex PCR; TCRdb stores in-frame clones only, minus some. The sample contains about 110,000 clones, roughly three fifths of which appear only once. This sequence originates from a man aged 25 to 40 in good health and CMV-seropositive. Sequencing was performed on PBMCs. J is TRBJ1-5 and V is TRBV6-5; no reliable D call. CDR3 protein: CASSRWLGQPQHF. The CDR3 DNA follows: TGTGCCAGCAGTAGATGGTTGGGCCAGCCCCAGCATTTT.